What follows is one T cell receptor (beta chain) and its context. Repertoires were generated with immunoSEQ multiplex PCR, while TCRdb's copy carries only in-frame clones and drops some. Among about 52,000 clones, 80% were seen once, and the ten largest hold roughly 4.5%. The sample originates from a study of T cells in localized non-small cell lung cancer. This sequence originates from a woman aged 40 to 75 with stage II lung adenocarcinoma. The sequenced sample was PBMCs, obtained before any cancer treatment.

The CDR3 DNA follows: TGTGCCCTTCTTGGGGGGGCCTCCTACAATGAGCAGTTCTTC. Protein: CALLGGASYNEQFF. The rearrangement uses TRBV7-9 and TRBJ2-1; tentatively, D is TRBD2 (7 bases). Looked up from germline, CDR1 is SEHNR and CDR2 is FQNEAQ (reference sequence). CDR3 size: 14 residues. V gave up 11 bases and J gave up 0 bases, with 14 bases separating them.